This TCR beta chain was captured by sequencing in a study of shared clonotypes between healthy human individuals. Trimming at V came to 4 bases and at J to 2 bases, leaving 3 bases not matched to a gene. This CDR3 spans 14 amino acids. Germline V gene data show CDR1 as WSHSY and CDR2 as SAAADI. Clones were sequenced by immunoSEQ multiplex PCR, and TCRdb holds only the in-frame ones, with some missing. The table has 1,100,000 or so clones, around three quarters seen once. This clone came up a few times. The J gene is TRBJ1-2, the V gene TRBV10-2; 8 positions agree with TRBD1. The sequence came from a man between 18 and 35 years old in good health. Some clones in this sample may be carry-over from other donors' samples. Sequences were obtained from memory CD4+ T cells from PBMCs. Noted subset: CD45RA-negative fraction. The CDR3, as DNA: TGCGCCAGCAGTGGACAGGGGCAAAACTATGGCTACACCTTC. It yields the protein CASSGQGQNYGYTF.